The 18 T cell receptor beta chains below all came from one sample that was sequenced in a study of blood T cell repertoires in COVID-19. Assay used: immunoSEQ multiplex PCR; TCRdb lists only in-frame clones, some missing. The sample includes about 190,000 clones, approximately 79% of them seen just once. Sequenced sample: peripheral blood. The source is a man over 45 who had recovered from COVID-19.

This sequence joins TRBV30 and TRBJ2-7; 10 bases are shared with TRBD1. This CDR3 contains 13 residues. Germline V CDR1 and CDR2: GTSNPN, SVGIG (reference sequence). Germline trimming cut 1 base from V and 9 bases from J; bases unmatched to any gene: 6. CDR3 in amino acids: CAWSGGQGFSQYF. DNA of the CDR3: TGTGCCTGGAGTGGGGGACAGGGGTTTTCGCAGTACTTC. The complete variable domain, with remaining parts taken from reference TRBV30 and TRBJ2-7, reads SQTIHQWPATLVQPVGSPLSLECTVEGTSNPNLYWYRQAAGRGLQLLFYSVGIGQISSEVPQNLSASRPQDRQFILSSKKLLLSDSGFYLCAWSGGQGFSQYFGPGTRLTVT.

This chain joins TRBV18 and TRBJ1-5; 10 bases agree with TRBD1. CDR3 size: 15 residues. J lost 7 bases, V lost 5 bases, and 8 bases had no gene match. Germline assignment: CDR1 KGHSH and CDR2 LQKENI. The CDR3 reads CASSAGQGEGQPQHF. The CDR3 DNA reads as TGTGCCAGCTCAGCAGGACAGGGGGAAGGCCAGCCCCAGCATTTT.

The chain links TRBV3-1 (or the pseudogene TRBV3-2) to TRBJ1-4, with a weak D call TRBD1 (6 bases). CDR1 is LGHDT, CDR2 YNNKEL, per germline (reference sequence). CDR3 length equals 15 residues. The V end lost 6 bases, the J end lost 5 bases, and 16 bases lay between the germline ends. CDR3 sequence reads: CASRPTGQQNEKLFF. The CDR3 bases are TGTGCCAGCAGACCCACTGGACAGCAGAATGAAAAACTGTTTTTT.

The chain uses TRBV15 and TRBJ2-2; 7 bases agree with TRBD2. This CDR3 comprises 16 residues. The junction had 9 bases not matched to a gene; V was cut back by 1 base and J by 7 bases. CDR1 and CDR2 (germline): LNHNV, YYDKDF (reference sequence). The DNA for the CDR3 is TGTGCCACCAGCAGAGGACGGTTGGGAGGGCGCGGGGAGCTGTTTTTT. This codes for CATSRGRLGGRGELFF. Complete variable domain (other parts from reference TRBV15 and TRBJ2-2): DAMVIQNPRYQVTQFGKPVTLSCSQTLNHNVMYWYQQKSSQAPKLLFHYYDKDFNNEADTPDNFQSRRPNTSFCFLDIRSPGLGDTAMYLCATSRGRLGGRGELFFGEGSRLTVL.

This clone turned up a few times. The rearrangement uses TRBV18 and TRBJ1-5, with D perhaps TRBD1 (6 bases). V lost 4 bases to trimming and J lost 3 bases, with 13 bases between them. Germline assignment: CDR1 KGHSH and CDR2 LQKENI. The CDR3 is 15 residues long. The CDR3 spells CASSLPTGFNQPQHF. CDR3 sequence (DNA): TGTGCCAGCTCACTACCCACAGGGTTCAATCAGCCCCAGCATTTT.

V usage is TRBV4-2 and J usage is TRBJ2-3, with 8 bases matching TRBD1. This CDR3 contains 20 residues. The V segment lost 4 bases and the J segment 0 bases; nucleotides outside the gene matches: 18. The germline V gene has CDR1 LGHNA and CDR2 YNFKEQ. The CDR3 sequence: CASSPLTNQGQAASTDTQYF. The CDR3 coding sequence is TGTGCCAGCAGCCCTCTCACAAACCAGGGACAGGCGGCGAGCACAGATACGCAGTATTTT.

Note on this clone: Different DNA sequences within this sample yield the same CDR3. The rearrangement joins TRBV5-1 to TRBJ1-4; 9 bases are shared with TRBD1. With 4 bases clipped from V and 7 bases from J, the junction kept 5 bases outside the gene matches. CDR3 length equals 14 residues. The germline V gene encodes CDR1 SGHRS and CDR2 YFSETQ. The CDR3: CASSPGTGSEKLFF. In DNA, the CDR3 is TGCGCCAGCAGCCCCGGGACAGGGAGTGAAAAACTGTTTTTT.

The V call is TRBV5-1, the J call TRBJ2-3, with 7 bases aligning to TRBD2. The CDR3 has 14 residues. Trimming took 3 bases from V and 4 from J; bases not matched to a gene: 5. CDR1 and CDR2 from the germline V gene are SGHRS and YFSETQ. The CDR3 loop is CASSSSGNSDTQYF. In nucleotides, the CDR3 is TGCGCCAGCAGCTCAAGCGGGAATTCAGATACGCAGTATTTT.

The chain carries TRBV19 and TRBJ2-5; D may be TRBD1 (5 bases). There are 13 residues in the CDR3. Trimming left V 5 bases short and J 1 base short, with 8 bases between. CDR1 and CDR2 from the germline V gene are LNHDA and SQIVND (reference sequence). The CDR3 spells CASSRTSQETQYF. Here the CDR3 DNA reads TGTGCCAGTAGTCGGACAAGCCAAGAGACCCAGTACTTC.

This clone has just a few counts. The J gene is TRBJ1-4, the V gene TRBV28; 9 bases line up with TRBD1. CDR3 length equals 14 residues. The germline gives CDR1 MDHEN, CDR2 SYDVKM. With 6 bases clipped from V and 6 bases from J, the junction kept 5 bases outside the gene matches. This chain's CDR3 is CASSLTGGYEKLFF. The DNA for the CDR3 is TGTGCCAGCAGCCTAACAGGGGGCTATGAAAAACTGTTTTTT.

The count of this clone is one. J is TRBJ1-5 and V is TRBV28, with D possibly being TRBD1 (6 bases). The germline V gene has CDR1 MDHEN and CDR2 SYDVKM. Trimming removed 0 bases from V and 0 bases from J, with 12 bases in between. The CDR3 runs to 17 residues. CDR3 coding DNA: TGTGCCAGCAGTTTATGGAGGGGGGGACATAGCAATCAGCCCCAGCATTTT. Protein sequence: CASSLWRGGHSNQPQHF. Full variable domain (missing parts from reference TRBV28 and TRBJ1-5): DVKVTQSSRYLVKRTGEKVFLECVQDMDHENMFWYRQDPGLGLRLIYFSYDVKMKEKGDIPEGYSVSREKKERFSLILESASTNQTSMYLCASSLWRGGHSNQPQHFGDGTRLSIL.

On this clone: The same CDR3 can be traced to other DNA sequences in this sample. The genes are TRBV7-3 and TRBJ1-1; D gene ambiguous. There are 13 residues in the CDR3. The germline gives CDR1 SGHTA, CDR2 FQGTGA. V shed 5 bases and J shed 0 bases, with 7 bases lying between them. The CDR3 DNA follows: TGTGCCAGCAGCCTGAGTATGAACACTGAAGCTTTCTTT. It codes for CASSLSMNTEAFF.

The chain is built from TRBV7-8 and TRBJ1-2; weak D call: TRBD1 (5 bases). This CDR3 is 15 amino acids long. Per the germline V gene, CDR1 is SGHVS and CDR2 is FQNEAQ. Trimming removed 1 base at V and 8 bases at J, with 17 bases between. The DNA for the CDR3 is TGTGCCAGCAGCTTAGAAATTGTGGGGCTTGGGGGCTACACCTTC. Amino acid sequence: CASSLEIVGLGGYTF.

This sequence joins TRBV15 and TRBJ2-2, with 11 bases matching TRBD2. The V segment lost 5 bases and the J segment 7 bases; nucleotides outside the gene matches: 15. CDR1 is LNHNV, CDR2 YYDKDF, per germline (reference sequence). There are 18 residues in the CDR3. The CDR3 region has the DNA TGTGCCACCAGCGCGAAGTTAGCGGGAGGGCCCTCGGTCGGGGAGCTGTTTTTT. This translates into CATSAKLAGGPSVGELFF.

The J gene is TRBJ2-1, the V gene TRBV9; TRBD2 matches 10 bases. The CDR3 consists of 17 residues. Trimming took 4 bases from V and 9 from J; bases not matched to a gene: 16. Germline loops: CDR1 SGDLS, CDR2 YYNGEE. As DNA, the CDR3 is TGTGCCAGCAGCTACGAGAGGGCTAGCGGGAGCATCAGTGAGCAGTTCTTC. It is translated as CASSYERASGSISEQFF.

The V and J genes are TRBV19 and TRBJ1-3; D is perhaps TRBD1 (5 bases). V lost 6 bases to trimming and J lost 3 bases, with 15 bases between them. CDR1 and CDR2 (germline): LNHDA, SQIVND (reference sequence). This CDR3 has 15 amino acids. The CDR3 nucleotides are TGTGCCAGTAGGATCCCGACCGGGGGTGGAAACACCATATATTTT. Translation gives CASRIPTGGGNTIYF.

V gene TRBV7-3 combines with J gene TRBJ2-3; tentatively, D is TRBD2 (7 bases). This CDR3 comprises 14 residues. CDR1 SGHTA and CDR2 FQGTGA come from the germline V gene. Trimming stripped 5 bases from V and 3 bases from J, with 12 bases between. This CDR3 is CASSRGGGTDTQYF. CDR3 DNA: TGTGCCAGCAGCCGGGGAGGGGGGACAGATACGCAGTATTTT.

The CDR3 DNA reads TGCGCCAGCAGCGCGGACATACTAGCAAATGAGCAGTTCTTC. Translation gives CASSADILANEQFF. The genes are TRBV5-1 and TRBJ2-1; perhaps TRBD2 as D (6 bases). The V gene's germline CDR1 is SGHRS and CDR2 YFSETQ. V dropped 4 bases and J dropped 7 bases, with 15 bases sitting between them. The CDR3 loop spans 14 amino acids.